This record covers a single TCR beta chain. Its specific antigen is unknown. Read data end 3 residues before the CDR3 end; the end is taken from the germline J gene. These data belong to a study of T cells in women clearing cervical HPV infection (dated by TCRdb to the late 2010s). Regarding the research as a whole: Cases were about two dozen women with histologically confirmed HPV16-related CIN3 or worse, including a couple of invasive cancers. Controls were more than 20 women whose single incident HPV16 infection cleared within 12 months without precancer or cancer developing. Blood from cases was collected at the visit at which the lesion was first identified, whereas blood from controls was collected once infection was no longer detected. Among cases, blood sampling came a median of about 150 days after lesion detection, with an interquartile range of 90 to 200 days. Since only a few of the women had HLA typing available, the possibility that HLA type was acting as a confounder could not be ruled out. An exploratory proof-of-principle case-control study, nested within the Guanacaste HPV Natural History Study in Costa Rica, was conducted to compare TCR repertoires across cervical HPV16 outcomes. Cases were matched to controls by age within five years and by the year the sample was collected. A median age of approximately 30 years was observed in cases versus under 40 in controls, and no significant differences in baseline characteristics were found. The parent cohort enrolled around 10,000 women aged 18 or older in Guanacaste, Costa Rica, during about 1993 to 1995 and followed them for more than 6 years. Five blinded duplicates per group were added as quality controls, so that about 60 samples were obtained: around 50 participants and 10 replicates.

The study at large found these results: T-cell numbers per sample were unknown, so richness differences could reflect varying T-cell content rather than repertoire biology. TCR repertoire richness was significantly higher in CIN3+ cases than in controls across sequencing depths, while evenness did not differ. Random forest classifiers combining richness and V gene abundances distinguished cases from controls with an estimated AUC of roughly 0.81. TRBV6-7 relative abundance was lower in cases than in controls (around 0.11% versus 0.16%; Bonferroni P = 0.0008). The cross-sectional design could not show whether associations preceded infection or resulted from it; effector/memory subsets and HPV-specific T cells were not isolated.

V drops 6 bases and J drops 4 bases, leaving 16 bases in between. From a lookup of the germline V gene (reference sequence), CDR1 and CDR2 are SGHKS and YYEKEE. From the cysteine through the phenylalanine, the CDR3 covers 14 amino acids. The CDR3 was read in part: 33 bases, with the frame set at base 1. Every participant had a single incident cervical HPV16 infection, and women with prevalent HPV16 infections were excluded. Cervical HPV DNA was detected with MY09/MY11 PCR, and genotyping was done by dot-blot hybridization. Roughly 15 mL of heparinized blood was centrifuged, after which the buffy coat was aliquoted, frozen at -30 degrees C, and then stored at -80 degrees C. QIAGEN kits were used to extract genomic DNA from buffy coat specimens. TCR beta CDR3 regions were amplified by multiplex PCR from an average of roughly 1.3 ug genomic DNA per sample using the immunoSEQ assay. To correct primer bias, the assay used a complete synthetic TCR repertoire to set an amplification baseline. The amplicons were sequenced on the Illumina platform. As for how the authors treated the data: Sequences were error-corrected by clustering with frequency ratios and a modified nearest-neighbor algorithm and were then analyzed in the immunoSEQ Analyzer with IMGT gene definitions. At each rarefaction depth, TCR richness and evenness were averaged across 20 rarefaction repeats, and any sample with fewer sequences than the depth was left out. Wilcoxon rank sum tests with FDR correction were used to compare V, D and J gene relative abundances between the groups. Blinded duplicates gave an intraclass correlation of about 96% for TCR richness and an average of about 76% across 70 or so gene segments. Not all clones reach the TCRdb copy of this immuneACCESS table, which keeps in-frame sequences only. Checked studies attribute under half of the gap to unresolved V genes and leave the rest unexplained. The V and J calls and clone size were taken over from that table, and D and trimming were inferred from the DNA. The sample has around 25,000 clones on record. Of the sample, around 10% falls within the top ten clones.

The sequenced sample consisted of blood buffy coat. The sequence is built from TRBV5-5 and TRBJ2-5; TRBD2 is possibly the D segment (7 matching bases). The clonotype comes from a woman aged 18 to 69 with a cervical HPV16 infection that either progressed to CIN3+ or cleared (not recorded which). The sequenced CDR3 bases are TGTGCCAGCACCTGGGGAGGGGGGGTAGAGACC. This translates into CASTWGGGVET. The entire CDR3 is CASTWGGGVETQYF.